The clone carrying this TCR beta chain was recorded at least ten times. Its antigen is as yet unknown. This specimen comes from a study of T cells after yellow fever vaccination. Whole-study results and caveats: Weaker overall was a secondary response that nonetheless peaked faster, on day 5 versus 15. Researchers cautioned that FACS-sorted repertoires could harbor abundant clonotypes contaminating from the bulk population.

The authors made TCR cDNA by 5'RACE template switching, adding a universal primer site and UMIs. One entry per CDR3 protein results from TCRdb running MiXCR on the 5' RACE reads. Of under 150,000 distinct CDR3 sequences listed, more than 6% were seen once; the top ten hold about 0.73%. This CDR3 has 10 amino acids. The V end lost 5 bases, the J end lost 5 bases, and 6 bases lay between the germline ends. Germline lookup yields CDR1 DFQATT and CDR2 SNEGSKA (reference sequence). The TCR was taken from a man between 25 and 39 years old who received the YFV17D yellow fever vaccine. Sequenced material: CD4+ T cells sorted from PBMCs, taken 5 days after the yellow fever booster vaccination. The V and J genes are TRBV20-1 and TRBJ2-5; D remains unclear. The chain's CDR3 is CSAQVETQYF. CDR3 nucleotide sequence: TGCAGTGCTCAAGTGGAGACCCAGTACTTC.